A selection of T cell receptor beta chains follows, all from one sample in a study of identical twins. Via MiXCR, TCRdb re-called the 5' RACE reads, giving one row per CDR3 protein. The sample consists of around 490,000 distinct CDR3 sequences, more than 20% of them appearing once. This sample also appeared in a second study, on yellow fever vaccine responses in identical twins.

The sequenced sample consisted of CD4+ T cells sorted from blood. The source of these receptors is a woman aged 18-29 years in good health. The CDR3 runs from the conserved cysteine through the conserved F or W. D genes are given only for firm matches. The listing skips clone size in some rows; elsewhere it reads once, few, many or a size class.

j_gene | abundance | d_gene | v_gene | CDR3aa | CDR3nt
TRBJ2-6 | few | - | TRBV7-2 | CASSPIVVGGANVLTF | TGTGCCAGCAGCCCCATTGTAGTTGGAGGGGCCAACGTCCTGACTTTC
TRBJ2-7 | - | TRBD2 | TRBV10-3 | CAISETSGIEQYF | TGTGCCATCAGTGAGACTAGCGGGATCGAGCAGTACTTC
TRBJ2-1 | - | - | TRBV5-1 | CASSVIGAYNEQFF | TGCGCCAGCAGCGTTATCGGCGCATACAATGAGCAGTTCTTC
TRBJ2-2 | - | TRBD2 | TRBV7-9 | CASSYPGLVTGELFF | TGTGCCAGCAGTTATCCGGGACTAGTGACCGGGGAGCTGTTTTTT
TRBJ1-1 | - | - | TRBV5-1 | CASSLVQGPEAFF | TGCGCCAGCAGCTTGGTTCAGGGACCTGAAGCTTTCTTT
TRBJ2-7 | - | TRBD2 | TRBV7-2 | CASSAPGAGEYEQYF | TGTGCCAGCAGCGCCCCGGGAGCGGGAGAGTACGAGCAGTACTTC
TRBJ2-2 | - | TRBD2 | TRBV2 | CASRRTSDTGELFF | TGTGCCAGCAGGAGGACTAGCGACACCGGGGAGCTGTTTTTT
TRBJ2-1 | - | - | TRBV10-3 | CAIESTSNEQFF | TGTGCCATCGAGTCTACCTCCAATGAGCAGTTCTTC
TRBJ2-1 | - | - | TRBV7-2 | CASTRTIEQFF | TGTGCCAGTACTAGGACCATCGAGCAGTTCTTC
TRBJ1-1 | - | - | TRBV5-1 | CASSLAERWDTGGTEAFF | TGCGCCAGCAGCTTGGCCGAACGGTGGGACACCGGCGGCACTGAAGCTTTCTTT